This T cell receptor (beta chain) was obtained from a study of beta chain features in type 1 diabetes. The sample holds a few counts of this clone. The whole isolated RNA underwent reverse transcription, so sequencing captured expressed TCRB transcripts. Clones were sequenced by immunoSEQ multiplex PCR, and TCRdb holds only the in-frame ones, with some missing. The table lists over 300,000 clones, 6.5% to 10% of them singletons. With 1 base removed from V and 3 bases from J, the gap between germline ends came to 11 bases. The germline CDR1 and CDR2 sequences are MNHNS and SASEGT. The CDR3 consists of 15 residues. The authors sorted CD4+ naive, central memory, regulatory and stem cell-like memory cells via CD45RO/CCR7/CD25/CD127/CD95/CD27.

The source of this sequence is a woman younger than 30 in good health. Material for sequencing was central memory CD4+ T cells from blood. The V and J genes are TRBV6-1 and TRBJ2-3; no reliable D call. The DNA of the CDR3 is TGTGCCAGCAGTGAAGAGTTTGTTGGGACAGATACGCAGTATTTT. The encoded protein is CASSEEFVGTDTQYF.